The present T cell receptor beta chain was sequenced within a study of OX40 agonist ivuxolimab in advanced cancers. Germline V gives CDR1 SEHNR, CDR2 FQNEAQ (reference sequence). V was cut by 0 bases and J by 2 bases, with 8 bases left in between. This CDR3 is 15 amino acids long. TCRdb's table, derived via immunoSEQ multiplex PCR, lists solely in-frame clones and lacks some. The profile covers tens of thousands of clones, with around nine tenths appearing a single time and roughly 25% taken by the ten largest. The receptor was isolated from an adult with an advanced solid tumor such as melanoma, head and neck, liver or kidney cancer. Sequenced material: CD4+ or CD8+ T cells sorted from blood, taken in a trial of the OX40 agonist ivuxolimab. V gene TRBV7-9 combines with J gene TRBJ2-1, with D possibly called TRBD1 or TRBD2 (5 bases each). The CDR3 DNA sequence: TGTGCCAGCAGCTTAGCGGGACCCGCCTACAATGAGCAGTTCTTC. It translates to CASSLAGPAYNEQFF.